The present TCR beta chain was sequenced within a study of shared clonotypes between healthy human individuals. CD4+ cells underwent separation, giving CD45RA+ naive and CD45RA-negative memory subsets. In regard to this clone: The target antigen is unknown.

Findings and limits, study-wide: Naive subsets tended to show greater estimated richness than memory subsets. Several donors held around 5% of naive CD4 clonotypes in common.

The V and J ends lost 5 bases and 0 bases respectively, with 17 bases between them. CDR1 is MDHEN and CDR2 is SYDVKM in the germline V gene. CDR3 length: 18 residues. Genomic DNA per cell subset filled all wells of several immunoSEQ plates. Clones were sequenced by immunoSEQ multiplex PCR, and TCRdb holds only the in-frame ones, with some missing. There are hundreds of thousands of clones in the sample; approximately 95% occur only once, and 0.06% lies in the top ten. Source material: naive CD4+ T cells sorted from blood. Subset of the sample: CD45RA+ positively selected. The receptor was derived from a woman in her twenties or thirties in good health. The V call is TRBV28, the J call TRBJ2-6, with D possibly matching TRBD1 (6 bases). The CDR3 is CASSPSGTTSSGANVLTF. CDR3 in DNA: TGTGCCAGCAGTCCGTCCGGGACAACCAGCTCTGGGGCCAACGTCCTGACTTTC.